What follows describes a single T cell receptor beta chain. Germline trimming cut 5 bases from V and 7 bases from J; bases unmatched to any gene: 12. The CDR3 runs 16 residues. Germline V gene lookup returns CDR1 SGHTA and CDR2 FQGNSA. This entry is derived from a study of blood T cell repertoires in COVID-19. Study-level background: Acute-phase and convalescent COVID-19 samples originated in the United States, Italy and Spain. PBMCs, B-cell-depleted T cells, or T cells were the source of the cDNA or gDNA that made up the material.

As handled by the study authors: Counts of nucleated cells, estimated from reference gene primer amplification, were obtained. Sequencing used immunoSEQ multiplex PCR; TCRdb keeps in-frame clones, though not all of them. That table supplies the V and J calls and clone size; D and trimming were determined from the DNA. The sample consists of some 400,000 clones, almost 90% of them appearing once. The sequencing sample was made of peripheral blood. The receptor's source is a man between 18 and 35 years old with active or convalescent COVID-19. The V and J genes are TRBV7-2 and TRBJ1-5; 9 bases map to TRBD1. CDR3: CASSAWDREGRQPQHF. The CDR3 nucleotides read TGTGCCAGCAGCGCATGGGACAGGGAGGGACGGCAGCCCCAGCATTTT. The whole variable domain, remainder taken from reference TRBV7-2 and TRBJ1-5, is GAGVSQSPSNKVTEKGKDVELRCDPISGHTALYWYRQSLGQGLEFLIYFQGNSAPDKSGLPSDRFSAERTGGSVSTLTIQRTQQEDSAVYLCASSAWDREGRQPQHFGDGTRLSIL.